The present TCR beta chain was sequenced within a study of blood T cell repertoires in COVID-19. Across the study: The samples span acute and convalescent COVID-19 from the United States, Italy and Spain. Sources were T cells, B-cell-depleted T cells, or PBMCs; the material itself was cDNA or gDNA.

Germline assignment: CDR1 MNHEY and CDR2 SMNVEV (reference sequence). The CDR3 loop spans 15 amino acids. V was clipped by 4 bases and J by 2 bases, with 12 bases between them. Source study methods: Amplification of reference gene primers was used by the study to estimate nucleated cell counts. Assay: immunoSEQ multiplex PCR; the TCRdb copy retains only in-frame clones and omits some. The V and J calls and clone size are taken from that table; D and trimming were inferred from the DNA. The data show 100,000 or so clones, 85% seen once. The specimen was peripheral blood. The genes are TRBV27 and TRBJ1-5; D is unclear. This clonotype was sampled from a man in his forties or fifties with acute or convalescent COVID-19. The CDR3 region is CASSSSGGGNQPQHF. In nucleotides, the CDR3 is TGTGCCAGCAGTTCCTCGGGAGGCGGCAATCAGCCCCAGCATTTT.